This entry concerns a single T cell receptor (beta chain). With V trimmed by 4 bases and J by 3 bases, 5 bases remained unmatched. This CDR3 region has 15 residues. Germline values: CDR1 KGHSH, CDR2 LQKENI. The data were produced by immunoSEQ multiplex PCR, yet TCRdb's version contains in-frame clones alone and is incomplete. The table records hundreds of thousands of clones, approximately 79% of them present only once. This record comes from a study of blood T cell repertoires in COVID-19. The TCR was taken from a woman aged 40 to 50 with active or convalescent COVID-19. Sequencing was performed on peripheral blood. The chain has TRBV18 and TRBJ1-1; 10 positions agree with TRBD1. The DNA for the CDR3 is TGTGCCAGCTCACTCCGGACAGGGGGGGACACTGAAGCTTTCTTT. As protein: CASSLRTGGDTEAFF.